This TCR beta chain was obtained from a study of T cell responses to AZD1222 COVID-19 vaccine. Some clones are missing from TCRdb's copy, which holds only in-frame ones; the method was immunoSEQ multiplex PCR. The sample lists some 80,000 clones, over 65% occurring once. V lost 1 base, J lost 9 bases, and 10 bases lay in between. The CDR3 is made up of 13 amino acids. This clone was detected only a few times. The rearrangement uses TRBV12-3 or TRBV12-4 and TRBJ1-3; D gene ambiguous. Sequenced material: peripheral blood, taken 28 days after the second dose of the MenACWY control vaccine. This clonotype originated in an adult who received the MenACWY meningococcal vaccine as a control. The CDR3 sequence is CASSLGRWGTIYF. The CDR3 region has the DNA TGTGCCAGCAGTTTAGGACGTTGGGGCACCATATATTTT.